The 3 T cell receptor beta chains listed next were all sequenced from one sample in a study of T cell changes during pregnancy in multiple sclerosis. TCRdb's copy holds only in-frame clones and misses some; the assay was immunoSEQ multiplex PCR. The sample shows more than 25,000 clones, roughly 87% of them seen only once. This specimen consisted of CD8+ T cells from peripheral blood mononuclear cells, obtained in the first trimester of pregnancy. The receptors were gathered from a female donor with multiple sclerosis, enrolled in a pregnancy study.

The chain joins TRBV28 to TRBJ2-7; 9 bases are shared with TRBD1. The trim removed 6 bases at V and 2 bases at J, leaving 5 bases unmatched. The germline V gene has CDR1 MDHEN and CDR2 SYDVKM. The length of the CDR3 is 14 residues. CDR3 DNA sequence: TGTGCCAGCAGCCGACAGGGGGAAGCCTACGAGCAGTACTTC. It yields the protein CASSRQGEAYEQYF.

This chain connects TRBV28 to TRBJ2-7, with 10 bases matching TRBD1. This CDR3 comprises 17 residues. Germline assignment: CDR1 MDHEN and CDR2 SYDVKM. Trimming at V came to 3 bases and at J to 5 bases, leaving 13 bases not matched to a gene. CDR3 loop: CASSFPPSGTGVHEQYF. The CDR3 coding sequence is TGTGCCAGCAGTTTTCCTCCATCCGGGACAGGGGTCCACGAGCAGTACTTC.

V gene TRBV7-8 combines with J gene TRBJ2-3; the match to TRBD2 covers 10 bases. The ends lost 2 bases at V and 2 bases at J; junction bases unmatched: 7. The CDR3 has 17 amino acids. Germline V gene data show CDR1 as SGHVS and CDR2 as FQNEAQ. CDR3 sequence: CASSLYRLAGVTDTQYF. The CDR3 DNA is TGTGCCAGCAGCTTATACCGGCTAGCGGGGGTCACAGATACGCAGTATTTT.